According to its frequency, the clone carrying this T cell receptor beta chain is medium-sized. The CDR3 is 15 amino acids. The V gene's germline CDR1 is GTSNPN and CDR2 SVGIG (reference sequence). 10X single-cell V(D)J and 5' gene-expression libraries profiled CSF cells. TCRdb re-analyzed the 10x single-cell sequencing reads; it lists each CDR3 protein once, without DNA. Its listing shows some 730 distinct CDR3 sequences. The sample comes from a study of CD8 T cells in cerebrospinal fluid in Alzheimer's disease. About the research overall: Two single-cell methods, plate-based nested PCR and droplet-based sequencing, assessed CSF clonal expansion.

Neurodegeneration in patients was confirmed with biomarkers including neurofilament, amyloid-beta and tau. A live/dead marker was used to sort live CSF cells for droplet sequencing. The rearrangement links TRBV30 to TRBJ2-1; TCRdb selects TRBD1, and the lack of DNA leaves this call unchecked. This clonotype was sampled from a human donor with Alzheimer's disease. The specimen sequenced was cerebrospinal fluid. The CDR3 is CAWSVRDRYNNEQFF.